This paragraph reports one T cell receptor (beta chain). Its antigen is currently unknown. This sample was taken from a study of beta chain features in type 1 diabetes. Trimming removed 3 bases from V and 6 bases from J; junction bases left unmatched: 2. There are 14 residues in the CDR3. Germline V lookup: CDR1 SGHRS, CDR2 YFSETQ. Broader study findings: The VDJ junctions of type 1 diabetes patients carried fewer insertions and more deletions. Moderate yet significant TCRB CDR3 shortening was seen in Type 1 diabetes patients in all four CD4+ subsets. The naive, central memory and Treg TCRB repertoires showed an apparent similarity that was greater among patients than among healthy donors. High-TCR-expressing cells could be over-represented by cDNA sequencing.

What was sequenced were expressed TCRB transcripts, since all of the isolated RNA had been reverse transcribed. Assay: immunoSEQ multiplex PCR; the TCRdb copy retains only in-frame clones and omits some. The table has around 130,000 clones, about 10% seen once; the top ten hold around 0.7%. The source material was central memory CD4+ T cells from blood. The rearrangement links TRBV5-1 to TRBJ2-4, with 11 bases matching TRBD1. The sequence came from a man aged 30 to 39 with type 1 diabetes. CDR3 amino acids: CASSSGQGANIQYF. DNA of the CDR3: TGCGCCAGCAGCTCTGGACAGGGGGCAAACATTCAGTACTTC.